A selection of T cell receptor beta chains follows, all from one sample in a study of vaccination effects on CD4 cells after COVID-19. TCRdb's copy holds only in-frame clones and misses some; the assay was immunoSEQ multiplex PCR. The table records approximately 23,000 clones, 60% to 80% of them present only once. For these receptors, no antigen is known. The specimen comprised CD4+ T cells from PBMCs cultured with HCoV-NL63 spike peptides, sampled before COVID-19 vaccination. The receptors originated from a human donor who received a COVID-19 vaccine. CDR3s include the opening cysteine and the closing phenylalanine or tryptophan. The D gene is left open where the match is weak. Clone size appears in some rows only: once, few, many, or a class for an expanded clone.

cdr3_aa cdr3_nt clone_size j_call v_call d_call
CASMGLAGGKKNIQYF TGTGCCAGCATGGGACTAGCGGGGGGGAAAAAAAACATTCAGTACTTC NA TRBJ2-4 TRBV7-8 TRBD2
CASSSLGGIQETQYF TGTGCCAGCAGCAGCCTAGGAGGAATCCAAGAGACCCAGTACTTC NA TRBJ2-5 TRBV7-9 NA
CSVEENRNTEAFF TGCAGCGTTGAAGAAAACAGGAACACTGAAGCTTTCTTT few TRBJ1-1 TRBV29-1 NA
CASGSGVANTGELFF TGTGCCAGCGGTAGCGGAGTCGCGAACACCGGGGAGCTGTTTTTT NA TRBJ2-2 TRBV6-5 NA
CASSPGLAGRDEQYF TGTGCCAGCAGCCCGGGACTAGCGGGGCGGGACGAGCAGTACTTC NA TRBJ2-7 TRBV3-1/TRBV3-2 TRBD2
CASSVGAGEYNEQFF TGTGCCAGCAGCGTAGGGGCAGGGGAGTACAATGAGCAGTTCTTC few TRBJ2-1 TRBV9 NA
CASSSTGTGGNEQFF TGTGCCAGCAGCTCGACCGGGACAGGGGGTAATGAGCAGTTCTTC NA TRBJ2-1 TRBV11-2 TRBD1
CASSFNPQETQYF TGTGCCAGCAGTTTTAACCCACAAGAGACCCAGTACTTC NA TRBJ2-5 TRBV12-3/TRBV12-4 NA
CASSFDGDQPQHF TGTGCCAGCAGCTTCGACGGCGATCAGCCCCAGCATTTT few TRBJ1-5 TRBV7-9 NA
CASSQVSWGQTNIQYF TGCGCCAGCAGCCAAGTTTCGTGGGGACAGACAAACATTCAGTACTTC NA TRBJ2-4 TRBV4-1 TRBD1
CASSINRAGEQFF TGTGCCAGTAGTATCAACAGGGCAGGGGAGCAGTTCTTC NA TRBJ2-1 TRBV19 NA
CASSPTSGYTEAFF TGTGCCAGCTCGCCAACGTCGGGATACACTGAAGCTTTCTTT NA TRBJ1-1 TRBV18 NA
CASSLGDSVGRLTSGYTF TGCGCCAGCAGCTTGGGTGACAGCGTAGGGCGACTTACGTCTGGCTACACCTTC NA TRBJ1-2 TRBV5-1 NA
CASSQGGLAGAADTQYF TGTGCCAGCAGCCAAGGGGGCCTAGCGGGGGCCGCAGATACGCAGTATTTT NA TRBJ2-3 TRBV4-2 TRBD2
CASSLAGAAGANVLTF TGCGCCAGCAGCTTGGCAGGTGCTGCTGGGGCCAACGTCCTGACTTTC NA TRBJ2-6 TRBV5-1 NA
CASSLILLAGIDTQYF TGTGCCAGCAGCTTAATTTTGCTAGCGGGGATAGATACGCAGTATTTT NA TRBJ2-3 TRBV7-9 TRBD2
CAWSYGQNQPQHF TGTGCCTGGAGTTACGGACAAAATCAGCCCCAGCATTTT few TRBJ1-5 TRBV30 NA
CATSRVAGEAYEQYF TGTGCCACCAGCAGAGTAGCGGGAGAAGCCTACGAGCAGTACTTC NA TRBJ2-7 TRBV15 TRBD2
CASSLAGGVSTDTQYF TGCGCCAGCAGCTTGGCCGGGGGGGTCAGCACAGATACGCAGTATTTT NA TRBJ2-3 TRBV5-1 TRBD2
CASSGTGLGNYGYTF TGCGCCAGCAGCGGGACAGGGCTGGGAAACTATGGCTACACCTTC NA TRBJ1-2 TRBV5-1 TRBD1
CASSLGNEHRVTQYF TGCGCCAGCAGCTTGGGAAATGAACACCGAGTCACCCAGTACTTC once TRBJ2-5 TRBV5-1 NA
CASSFGEVGNEQFF TGTGCCAGCAGCTTCGGGGAGGTAGGCAATGAGCAGTTCTTC NA TRBJ2-1 TRBV11-3 NA
CASSIVHGADQPQHF TGTGCCAGTAGTATAGTTCATGGGGCGGATCAGCCCCAGCATTTT NA TRBJ1-5 TRBV19 NA
CASTTRDSDGAYEQYF TGTGCCAGTACCACCCGGGACTCCGATGGGGCATACGAGCAGTACTTC few TRBJ2-7 TRBV19 NA
CASSLEGGVGTYEQYF TGTGCCAGCAGCTTAGAGGGCGGGGTAGGGACCTACGAGCAGTACTTC NA TRBJ2-7 TRBV11-2 NA
CATSSTGGTEAFF TGTGCCACCAGCAGTACAGGGGGCACTGAAGCTTTCTTT NA TRBJ1-1 TRBV15 TRBD1
CASSQEGRDTQYF TGTGCCAGCAGCCAAGAAGGGCGGGATACGCAGTATTTT NA TRBJ2-3 TRBV3-1/TRBV3-2 NA
CASSRDGANQPQHF TGTGCCAGCAGCAGGGACGGAGCCAATCAGCCCCAGCATTTT few TRBJ1-5 TRBV7-8 NA
CASSPLRGYEQYF TGTGCCAGTAGCCCCCTTAGGGGCTACGAGCAGTACTTC NA TRBJ2-7 TRBV19 NA
CASRSGRPQHF TGTGCCAGCAGAAGTGGTCGGCCCCAGCATTTT NA TRBJ1-5 TRBV6-5 NA
CASSRLNTLSYNEQFF TGCGCCAGCAGCCGTCTGAACACCCTCTCCTACAATGAGCAGTTCTTC NA TRBJ2-1 TRBV5-1 NA
CASSQRSGLGETQYF TGCGCCAGCAGCCAAAGGAGCGGGCTTGGGGAGACCCAGTACTTC NA TRBJ2-5 TRBV4-1 NA
CASEIAESSYNEQFF TGTGCCAGCGAGATAGCGGAAAGCTCCTACAATGAGCAGTTCTTC NA TRBJ2-1 TRBV2 NA
CAWSVLQGAGGYTF TGTGCCTGGAGTGTTCTGCAGGGGGCTGGTGGCTACACCTTC once TRBJ1-2 TRBV30 TRBD1
CASSPSAVGPRYTF TGTGCCAGCAGCCCTTCGGCAGTCGGTCCTCGCTACACCTTC NA TRBJ1-2 TRBV5-4 NA
CASSNARERDYEQYF TGCGCCAGCAGTAACGCGCGGGAGAGGGACTACGAGCAGTACTTC few TRBJ2-7 TRBV10-1 TRBD2
CASSPSGTAGEKLFF TGCGCCAGCAGCCCCTCCGGGACAGCTGGGGAAAAACTGTTTTTT NA TRBJ1-4 TRBV4-1 TRBD1
CASSLTLTSGNTGELFF TGTGCCAGCAGCTTGACCCTGACTAGCGGGAACACCGGGGAGCTGTTTTTT NA TRBJ2-2 TRBV5-5 TRBD2
CASSTRTGGNQPQHF TGTGCCAGCAGTACACGGACAGGTGGCAATCAGCCCCAGCATTTT NA TRBJ1-5 TRBV6-5 TRBD1
CASRRDRASYEQYF TGTGCCAGTAGGCGGGACAGGGCTTCCTACGAGCAGTACTTC NA TRBJ2-7 TRBV19 TRBD1
CASSLVTRGGPLGETQYF TGTGCCAGCAGCTTAGTGACCCGAGGGGGCCCCCTGGGGGAGACCCAGTACTTC few TRBJ2-5 TRBV7-2 TRBD1
CASSRLSVGRGRGVGRNTIYF TGCGCCAGCAGCCGGCTCTCTGTTGGCAGGGGTCGGGGTGTTGGGAGAAACACCATATATTTT NA TRBJ1-3 TRBV4-1 NA
CASSLGSTPGDTQYF TGTGCCAGCAGCTTGGGGTCAACGCCCGGCGATACGCAGTATTTT NA TRBJ2-3 TRBV5-4 NA
CASTSLLINEQYF TGTGCCAGCACTTCCCTCCTGATTAACGAGCAGTACTTC once TRBJ2-7 TRBV12-3/TRBV12-4 NA
CASSSPPGRSLLDTQYF TGTGCCAGCAGCTCCCCCCCGGGACGGTCGCTATTGGATACGCAGTATTTT NA TRBJ2-3 TRBV7-9 NA
CASSPSPSSYEQYF TGTGCCAGCAGCCCAAGTCCTAGCTCCTACGAGCAGTACTTC NA TRBJ2-7 TRBV4-2 NA
CASTRTSGRAYNEQFF TGTGCCAGCACCAGGACTAGCGGGAGAGCCTACAATGAGCAGTTCTTC NA TRBJ2-1 TRBV9 TRBD2
CSVGHPLSTDTQYF TGCAGCGTTGGACACCCCCTTAGCACAGATACGCAGTATTTT NA TRBJ2-3 TRBV29-1 NA
CASSSGQQTGELFF TGTGCCAGCAGCTCGGGACAGCAGACCGGGGAGCTGTTTTTT NA TRBJ2-2 TRBV11-2 TRBD1
CASSQDQAQGQGPDTQYF TGCGCCAGCAGCCAAGACCAGGCCCAGGGACAGGGGCCAGATACGCAGTATTTT NA TRBJ2-3 TRBV4-1 TRBD1